This TCR beta chain was recorded in a study of blood T cell repertoires in COVID-19. As for the study in general: The study drew acute and convalescent COVID-19 samples from the United States, Italy and Spain. PBMCs, B-cell-depleted T cells, or T cells provided the cDNA or gDNA that made up the material.

Authors' processing steps: Cell counts per sample came from amplifying reference gene primers. Here immunoSEQ multiplex PCR was the method, and the copy in TCRdb shows in-frame clones only, minus some. Clone size and the V and J calls come from that table; the DNA yielded D and trimming. The sample holds about 46,000 clones, around 87% seen once. The CDR3 extends over 14 amino acids. The V gene lost 5 bases and the J gene lost 2 bases, with 12 bases spanning the gap. Germline CDR1 and CDR2: MDHEN and SYDVKM. The chain carries TRBV28 and TRBJ2-5, with D possibly TRBD1 on 6 matching bases. The sequence was collected from a human donor in a cohort sampled during active COVID-19. The specimen sequenced was peripheral blood. The CDR3 region has the DNA TGTGCCAGCAGTCCCTACAGGGTACAAGAGACCCAGTACTTC. Translation: CASSPYRVQETQYF.